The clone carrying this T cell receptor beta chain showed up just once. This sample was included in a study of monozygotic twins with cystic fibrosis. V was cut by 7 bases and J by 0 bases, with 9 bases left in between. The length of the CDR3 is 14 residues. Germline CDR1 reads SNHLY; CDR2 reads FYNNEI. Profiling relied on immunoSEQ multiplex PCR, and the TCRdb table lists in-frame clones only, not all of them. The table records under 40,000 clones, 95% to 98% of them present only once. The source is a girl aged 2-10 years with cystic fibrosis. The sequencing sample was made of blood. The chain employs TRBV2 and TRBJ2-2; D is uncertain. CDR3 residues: CASKRRPNTGELFF. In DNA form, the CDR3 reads TGTGCCAGCAAGCGTAGACCGAACACCGGGGAGCTGTTTTTT.